Each of the 13 T cell receptor beta chains below was sequenced from the same sample in a study of CD8 T cells in ankylosing spondylitis. MiXCR, run by TCRdb on the 5' RACE reads, gives a single entry per CDR3 protein. The sample has about 130,000 distinct CDR3 sequences, roughly 9% seen once. Source material: blood, either unsorted or a sorted T cell fraction (not recorded which). These receptors were obtained from a male donor with ankylosing spondylitis or in good health (not recorded which).

This clonotype was counted many times. V and J are TRBV6-1 and TRBJ2-3; 10 bases agree with TRBD2. CDR1 MNHNS and CDR2 SASEGT come from the germline V gene. Trimming cost V 8 bases and J 6 bases; bases outside gene matches: 8. The CDR3 sequence is 14 residues long. The CDR3 loop is CASGLAGGWDTQYF. The CDR3 DNA follows: TGTGCCAGCGGATTAGCGGGGGGTTGGGATACGCAGTATTTT.

This clonotype was recorded many times. This chain joins TRBV12-3 or TRBV12-4 and TRBJ2-1; TRBD2 matches 8 bases. The junction had 6 bases not matched to a gene; V was cut back by 3 bases and J by 5 bases. This CDR3 has 15 amino acids. CDR3 amino acids: CASSFYSGSHNEQFF. The CDR3 bases are TGTGCCAGCAGTTTCTACAGCGGGAGCCACAATGAGCAGTTCTTC.

This clonotype was counted at least ten times. The genes are TRBV12-3 or TRBV12-4 and TRBJ2-5; D uncertain. The CDR3 runs 11 residues. V was pared by 6 bases and J by 9 bases, with 11 bases between. In DNA form, the CDR3 reads TGTGCCAGCAGGCAGGCCACGGCCCAGTACTTC. Amino acids: CASRQATAQYF.

This clonotype was recorded many times. This chain links TRBV20-1 with TRBJ2-1; D remains ambiguous. V lost 0 bases, J lost 3 bases, and 12 bases lay in between. The CDR3 spans 15 residues. CDR1 is DFQATT, CDR2 SNEGSKA, per germline (reference sequence). This CDR3 is CSAREAPVYYNEQFF. The CDR3 DNA reads TGCAGTGCTAGAGAGGCCCCGGTCTACTACAATGAGCAGTTCTTC.

This clonotype was seen at least ten times. CDR3 nucleotides: TGTGCCAGCAGGACCCGGGTGACTAGCGGGTTGAACAATGAGCAGTTCTTC. Residues: CASRTRVTSGLNNEQFF. The chain joins TRBV6-1 to TRBJ2-1; TRBD2 aligns across 10 bases. After removal of 6 bases from V and 5 bases from J, the junction contained 13 bases not matched to a gene. Germline CDR1 is MNHNS and CDR2 is SASEGT. This CDR3 spans 17 amino acids.

In its sample, this clonotype was seen many times. The chain uses TRBV14 and TRBJ2-1; TRBD2 agrees at 10 bases. Unmatched junction bases numbered 10, after V lost 3 bases and J lost 5 bases. The CDR3 length is 17 residues. Germline values: CDR1 SGHDN, CDR2 FVKESK. The CDR3 DNA reads TGTGCCAGCAGCCACCGCCAGCGGGAGGGCCTCAACAATGAGCAGTTCTTC. Translated: CASSHRQREGLNNEQFF.

This clonotype was observed at least ten times. The gene calls are TRBV5-1 and TRBJ2-5, with 15 nucleotides matching TRBD2. The CDR3 totals 16 residues. With 4 bases clipped from V and 3 bases from J, the junction kept 4 bases outside the gene matches. Looked up from germline, CDR1 is SGHRS and CDR2 is YFSETQ. This CDR3 is CASSAGLAGGKETQYF. CDR3 nucleotides: TGCGCCAGCAGCGCCGGACTAGCGGGAGGGAAAGAGACCCAGTACTTC.

This clonotype was recorded many times. The chain couples TRBV9 to TRBJ2-5; 8 bases agree with TRBD2. The CDR3 has 18 amino acids. Germline-derived CDR1 and CDR2 are SGDLS and YYNGEE. V was clipped by 2 bases and J by 5 bases; unmatched bases: 17. Here the CDR3 DNA reads TGTGCCAGCAGCGTCTTCAGTGGAGAGCGGGAGATTCGGGAGACCCAGTACTTC. Residues: CASSVFSGEREIRETQYF.

The rearrangement links TRBV5-1 to TRBJ2-2, with TRBD1 matching over 8 bases. The junction had 7 bases not matched to a gene; V was cut back by 0 bases and J by 6 bases. The CDR3 extends over 16 amino acids. Germline CDR1 and CDR2: SGHRS and YFSETQ. The DNA of the CDR3 is TGCGCCAGCAGCTTGGCCCAGGGGGCAATGGCCGGGGAGCTGTTTTTT. As protein: CASSLAQGAMAGELFF.

This clonotype was seen many times. The J gene is TRBJ2-1, the V gene TRBV7-3, with unresolved D. Trimming shortened V by 2 bases and J by 6 bases, and 17 bases separated the two germline ends. There are 16 residues in the CDR3. Germline-derived CDR1 and CDR2 are SGHTA and FQGTGA. For the CDR3, the DNA is TGTGCCAGCAGCTTAGCGGCACCCTCAAGAACCAATGAGCAGTTCTTC. Protein: CASSLAAPSRTNEQFF.

This clonotype was found many times. CDR3 in amino acids: CASSLLAGYNEQFF. CDR3 sequence (DNA): TGTGCCAGCAGCTTGCTAGCGGGTTACAATGAGCAGTTCTTC. The J gene is TRBJ2-1, the V gene TRBV5-5, with 8 positions matching TRBD2. V lost 1 base and J lost 4; bases outside the gene matches: 1. The CDR3 length is 14 residues. Germline V lookup: CDR1 SGHKS, CDR2 YYEKEE (reference sequence).

This clonotype was counted at least ten times. The chain uses TRBV4-3 and TRBJ2-3, with 7 positions matching TRBD1. The CDR3 contains 14 residues. In germline, CDR1 is LGHNA, CDR2 YSLEER. V lost 2 bases and J lost 4; bases outside the gene matches: 3. The CDR3 spells CASSQRTGADTQYF. Here the CDR3 DNA reads TGCGCCAGCAGCCAAAGGACAGGAGCAGATACGCAGTATTTT.

J is TRBJ2-7 and V is TRBV30; 7 bases agree with TRBD1. J lost 7 bases, V lost 1 base, and 7 bases had no gene match. CDR3 length: 13 residues. Germline CDR1 GTSNPN, CDR2 SVGIG (reference sequence). The CDR3 sequence is CAWSEGAWGEQYF. CDR3 bases: TGTGCCTGGAGTGAGGGGGCTTGGGGAGAGCAGTACTTC. Combining the CDR3 with reference TRBV30 and TRBJ2-7 gives the whole variable domain SQTIHQWPATLVQPVGSPLSLECTVEGTSNPNLYWYRQAAGRGLQLLFYSVGIGQISSEVPQNLSASRPQDRQFILSSKKLLLSDSGFYLCAWSEGAWGEQYFGPGTRLTVT.